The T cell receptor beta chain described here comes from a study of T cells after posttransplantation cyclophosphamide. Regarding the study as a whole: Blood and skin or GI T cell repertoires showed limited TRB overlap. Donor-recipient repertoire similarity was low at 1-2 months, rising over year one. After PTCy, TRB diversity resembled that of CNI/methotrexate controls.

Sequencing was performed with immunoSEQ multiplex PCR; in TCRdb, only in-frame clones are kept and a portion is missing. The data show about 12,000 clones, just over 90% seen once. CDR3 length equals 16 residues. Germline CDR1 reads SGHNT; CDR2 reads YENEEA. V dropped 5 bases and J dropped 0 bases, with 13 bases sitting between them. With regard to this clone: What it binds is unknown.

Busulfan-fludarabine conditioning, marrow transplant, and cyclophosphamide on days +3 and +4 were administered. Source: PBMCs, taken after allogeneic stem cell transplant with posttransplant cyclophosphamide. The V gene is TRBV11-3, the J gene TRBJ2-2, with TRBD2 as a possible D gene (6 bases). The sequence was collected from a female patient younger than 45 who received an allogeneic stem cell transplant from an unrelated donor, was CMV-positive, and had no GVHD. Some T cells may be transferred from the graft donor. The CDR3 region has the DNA TGTGCCAGCAGCCGTGGCGGGACGGCGAACACCGGGGAGCTGTTTTTT. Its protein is CASSRGGTANTGELFF.